One sample yielded the 11 T cell receptor beta chains listed below, sequenced in a study of CD8+ T cells in alopecia areata (dated by TCRdb to the late 2010s). Library method: the immunoSEQ multiplex PCR assay. For TCR sequencing, RNA was extracted from every sample and reverse transcribed into cDNA to serve as template. In its TCRdb copy, this immuneACCESS table keeps in-frame sequences only and misses some clones. Where compared with another copy, unresolved V genes explain less than half of these, and the others have no known cause. The sample yields some 130,000 clones; 49% were counted once. The ten largest clones take up around 20% of the sample. The time point label, as the study defines it: baseline before oral tofacitinib. This material consisted of CD8+ T cells sorted from blood, taken at week 0. The receptors shown here come from a human donor with alopecia areata.

The chain employs TRBV29-1 and TRBJ1-1, with D uncertain. Germline V CDR1 and CDR2: SQVTM, ANQGSEA. V was trimmed by 3 bases and J by 1 base, leaving 6 bases between them. CDR3 length equals 12 residues. As DNA, the CDR3 is TGCAGCGTTGACGACGGGAACACTGAAGCTTTCTTT. This encodes CSVDDGNTEAFF.

The V and J genes are TRBV30 and TRBJ2-2, with TRBD1 as a possible D gene (5 bases). Germline V gene data show CDR1 as GTSNPN and CDR2 as SVGIG (reference sequence). This CDR3 contains 13 residues. The V end was cut by 0 bases, the J end by 8 bases, with 10 bases between. CDR3 bases: TGTGCCTGGAGTGTAGGGGTGCGTGGGGAGCTGTTTTTT. The encoded protein is CAWSVGVRGELFF.

The J gene is TRBJ2-7, the V gene TRBV29-1, with D uncertain. The CDR3 has 12 amino acids. V was clipped by 5 bases and J by 0 bases, with 8 bases between them. The germline V gene has CDR1 SQVTM and CDR2 ANQGSEA. The CDR3: CSVQESSYEQYF. The DNA for the CDR3 is TGCAGCGTTCAGGAGAGCTCCTACGAGCAGTACTTC.

The CDR3: CSVAPVPGQGADTEAFF. CDR3 bases: TGCAGCGTTGCCCCAGTCCCGGGACAGGGGGCGGATACTGAAGCTTTCTTT. This chain connects TRBV29-1 to TRBJ1-1; 12 positions match TRBD1. V was pared by 4 bases and J by 5 bases, with 14 bases of the junction left unmatched. Germline V gene data show CDR1 as SQVTM and CDR2 as ANQGSEA. The CDR3 is 17 amino acids.

This clone was counted a single time. V and J are TRBV30 and TRBJ2-3, with D possibly TRBD1 on 6 matching bases. Germline V gives CDR1 GTSNPN, CDR2 SVGIG (reference sequence). V was clipped by 0 bases and J by 4 bases, with 14 bases between them. The CDR3 is 15 residues long. The CDR3 nucleotides are TGTGCCTGGAGTGTAGTGGGGGCAGGGGCAGATACGCAGTATTTT. It translates to CAWSVVGAGADTQYF.

The chain joins TRBV30 to TRBJ1-6; D unresolved. V was trimmed by 2 bases and J by 7 bases, leaving 18 bases between them. This CDR3 contains 16 residues. Germline CDR1 and CDR2: GTSNPN and SVGIG (reference sequence). CDR3 in amino acids: CAWSLDGVHFNSPLHF. Written as DNA, the CDR3 is TGTGCCTGGAGTCTAGACGGGGTACATTTCAATTCACCCCTCCACTTT.

This clone was seen just once. This sequence joins TRBV13 and TRBJ2-5; D is possibly TRBD2 (5 bases). V lost 10 bases, J lost 5 bases, and 20 bases lay in between. CDR1 PRHDT and CDR2 FYEKMQ come from the germline V gene (reference sequence). The length of the CDR3 is 14 residues. CDR3: CATGESRAVETQYF. CDR3 bases: TGTGCCACCGGAGAGTCGAGGGCAGTGGAGACCCAGTACTTC.

This clone was seen only a few times. The chain joins TRBV5-6 to TRBJ2-5, with D possibly matching TRBD2 (6 bases). Germline V lookup: CDR1 SGHDT, CDR2 YYEEEE. The V end was cut by 2 bases, the J end by 3 bases, with 8 bases between. The CDR3 is made up of 13 amino acids. The CDR3 is CASSLRGEETQYF. The CDR3 DNA sequence: TGTGCCAGCAGCTTACGCGGGGAAGAGACCCAGTACTTC.

This clone was seen only a few times. The V and J genes are TRBV7-9 and TRBJ2-5, with D uncertain. The CDR3 totals 13 residues. Trimming cost V 5 bases and J 2 bases, with 9 bases left between them. The V gene's germline CDR1 is SEHNR and CDR2 FQNEAQ (reference sequence). The CDR3 loop reads CASSPGVQETQYF. CDR3 nucleotides: TGTGCCAGCAGCCCCGGAGTACAAGAGACCCAGTACTTC.

The gene calls are TRBV29-1 and TRBJ1-1; TRBD1 matches at 7 bases. The germline V gene encodes CDR1 SQVTM and CDR2 ANQGSEA. V dropped 6 bases and J dropped 0; count of bases not matched to a gene: 4. The CDR3 length is 13 residues. CDR3 region: CSVTGVMNTEAFF. In DNA form, the CDR3 reads TGCAGCGTAACAGGGGTCATGAACACTGAAGCTTTCTTT.

The rearrangement uses TRBV9 and TRBJ1-2; the D is unclear. CDR3 length equals 15 residues. Germline V gives CDR1 SGDLS, CDR2 YYNGEE. Trimming left V 0 bases short and J 4 bases short, with 13 bases between. The CDR3, as DNA: TGTGCCAGCAGCGTAGACCGGGGTCAGTTCTATGGCTACACCTTC. Translation: CASSVDRGQFYGYTF.